One T cell receptor (beta chain) is described in this entry. Its antigen is not identified. The record originates from a study of T cells in localized non-small cell lung cancer. The study's findings and limits: The study detected a median approximately 54 of the top 100 tumor clones in adjacent lung.

Some clones are missing from TCRdb's copy, which holds only in-frame ones; the method was immunoSEQ multiplex PCR. The sample has about 53,000 clones; around 80% are singletons. The CDR3 length is 17 residues. The V and J ends lost 3 bases and 1 base respectively, with 16 bases between them. CDR1 and CDR2 (germline): SGHVS, FQNEAQ. The sequences come from peripheral blood mononuclear cells, collected before any cancer treatment. This clonotype was obtained from a man aged 40-75 years with stage III lung adenocarcinoma. V usage is TRBV7-8 and J usage is TRBJ1-5; no clear D. In DNA, the CDR3 is TGTGCCAGCAGCTTGGTACCGGGCCCCGAGAGCAATCAGCCCCAGCATTTT. Translation: CASSLVPGPESNQPQHF.